This TCR beta chain was captured in a study of T cell changes during pregnancy in multiple sclerosis. The length of the CDR3 is 14 residues. Germline assignment: CDR1 SGHRS and CDR2 YFSETQ. V lost 0 bases, J lost 3 bases, and 8 bases lay in between. The count of this clone is one. The protocol was immunoSEQ multiplex PCR, while the TCRdb copy is restricted to in-frame clones and leaves out a portion. The sample includes under 55,000 clones, roughly 94% of them seen just once. The source was CD4+ T cells from peripheral blood mononuclear cells, collected in the third trimester of pregnancy. The sequence was obtained from a female donor with multiple sclerosis, enrolled in a pregnancy study. The chain carries TRBV5-1 and TRBJ2-3, with D possibly being TRBD2 (6 bases). The CDR3 loop reads CASSLGGVTDTQYF. The CDR3 nucleotides are TGCGCCAGCAGCTTGGGCGGGGTAACAGATACGCAGTATTTT.